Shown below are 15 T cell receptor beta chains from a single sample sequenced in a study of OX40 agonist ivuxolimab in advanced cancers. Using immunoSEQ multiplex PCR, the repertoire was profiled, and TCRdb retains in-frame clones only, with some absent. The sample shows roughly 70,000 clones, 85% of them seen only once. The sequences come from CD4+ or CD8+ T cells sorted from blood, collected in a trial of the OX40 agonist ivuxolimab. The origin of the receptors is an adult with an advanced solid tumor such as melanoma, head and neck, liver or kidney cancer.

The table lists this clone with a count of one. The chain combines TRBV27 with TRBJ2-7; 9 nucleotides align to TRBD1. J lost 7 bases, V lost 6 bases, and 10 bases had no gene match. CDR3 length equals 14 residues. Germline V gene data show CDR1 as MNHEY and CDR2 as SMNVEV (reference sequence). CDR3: CASSQKGQGEEQYF. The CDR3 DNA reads TGTGCCAGCAGCCAAAAGGGACAGGGCGAAGAGCAGTACTTC.

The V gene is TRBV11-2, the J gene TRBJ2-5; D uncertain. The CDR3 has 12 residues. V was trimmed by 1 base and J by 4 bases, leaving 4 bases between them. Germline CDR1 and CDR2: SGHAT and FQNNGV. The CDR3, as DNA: TGTGCCAGCAGCTTAGCGAGAGAGACCCAGTACTTC. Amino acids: CASSLARETQYF.

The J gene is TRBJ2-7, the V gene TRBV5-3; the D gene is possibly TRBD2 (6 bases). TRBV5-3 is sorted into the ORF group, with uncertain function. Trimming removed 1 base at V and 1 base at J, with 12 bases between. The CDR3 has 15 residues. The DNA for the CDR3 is TGTGCCAGAAGCTTGTCGGACGGACTATCCTACGAGCAGTACTTC. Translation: CARSLSDGLSYEQYF.

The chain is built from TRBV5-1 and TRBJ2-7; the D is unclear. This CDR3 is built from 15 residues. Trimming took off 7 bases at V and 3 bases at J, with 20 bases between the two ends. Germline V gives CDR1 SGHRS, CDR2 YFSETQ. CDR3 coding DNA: TGCGCCAGCTCGAGCGATAGTGTCAGGCTCTACGAGCAGTACTTC. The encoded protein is CASSSDSVRLYEQYF.

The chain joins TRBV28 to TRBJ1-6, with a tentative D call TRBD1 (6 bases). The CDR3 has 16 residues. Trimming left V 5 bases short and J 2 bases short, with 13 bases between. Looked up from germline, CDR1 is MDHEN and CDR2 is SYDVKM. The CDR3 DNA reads TGTGCCAGCAGTATGGACAGCTCCGCCTATAATTCACCCCTCCACTTT. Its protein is CASSMDSSAYNSPLHF.

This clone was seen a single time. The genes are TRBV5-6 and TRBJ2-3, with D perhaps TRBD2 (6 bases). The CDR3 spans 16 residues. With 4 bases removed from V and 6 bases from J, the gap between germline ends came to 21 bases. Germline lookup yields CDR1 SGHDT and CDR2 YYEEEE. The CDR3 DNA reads TGTGCCAGCAGCAATTGGGGAGGTGCGGGACTGGATACGCAGTATTTT. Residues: CASSNWGGAGLDTQYF.

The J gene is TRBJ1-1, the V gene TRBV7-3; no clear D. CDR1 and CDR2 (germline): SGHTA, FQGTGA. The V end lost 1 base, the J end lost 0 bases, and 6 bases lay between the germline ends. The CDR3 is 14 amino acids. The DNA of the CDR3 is TGTGCCAGCAGCTTAATGGCACTGAACACTGAAGCTTTCTTT. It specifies CASSLMALNTEAFF.

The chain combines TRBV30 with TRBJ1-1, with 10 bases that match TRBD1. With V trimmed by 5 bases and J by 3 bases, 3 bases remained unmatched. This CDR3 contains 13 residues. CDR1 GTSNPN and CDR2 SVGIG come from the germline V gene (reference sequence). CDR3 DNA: TGTGCCTGGGGGGACAGGGGAGACACTGAAGCTTTCTTT. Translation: CAWGDRGDTEAFF. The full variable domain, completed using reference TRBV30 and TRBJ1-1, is SQTIHQWPATLVQPVGSPLSLECTVEGTSNPNLYWYRQAAGRGLQLLFYSVGIGQISSEVPQNLSASRPQDRQFILSSKKLLLSDSGFYLCAWGDRGDTEAFFGQGTRLTVV.

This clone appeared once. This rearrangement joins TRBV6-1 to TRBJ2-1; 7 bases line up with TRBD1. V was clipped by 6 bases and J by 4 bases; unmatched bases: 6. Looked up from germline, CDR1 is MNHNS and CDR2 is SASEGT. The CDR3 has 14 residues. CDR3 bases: TGTGCCAGCAGAGAGGGGGCTCGATACAATGAGCAGTTCTTC. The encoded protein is CASREGARYNEQFF.

CDR3 residues: CASSLGLAGFETQYF. DNA of the CDR3: TGTGCCAGCAGCTTAGGACTAGCGGGGTTTGAGACCCAGTACTTC. The chain recombines TRBV7-2 with TRBJ2-5, with 11 bases aligning to TRBD2. This CDR3 spans 15 amino acids. Trimming cost V 1 base and J 5 bases; bases outside gene matches: 3. Germline V gene lookup returns CDR1 SGHTA and CDR2 FQGNSA. The full variable domain, in which reference TRBV7-2 and TRBJ2-5 provide the parts outside the CDR3, is GAGVSQSPSNKVTEKGKDVELRCDPISGHTALYWYRQSLGQGLEFLIYFQGNSAPDKSGLPSDRFSAERTGGSVSTLTIQRTQQEDSAVYLCASSLGLAGFETQYFGPGTRLLVL.

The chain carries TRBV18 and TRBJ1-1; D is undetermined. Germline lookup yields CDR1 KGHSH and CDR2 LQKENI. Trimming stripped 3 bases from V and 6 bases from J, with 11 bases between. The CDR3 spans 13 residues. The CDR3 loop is CASSPISISEAFF. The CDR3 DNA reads TGTGCCAGCTCACCTATCTCGATTTCTGAAGCTTTCTTT.

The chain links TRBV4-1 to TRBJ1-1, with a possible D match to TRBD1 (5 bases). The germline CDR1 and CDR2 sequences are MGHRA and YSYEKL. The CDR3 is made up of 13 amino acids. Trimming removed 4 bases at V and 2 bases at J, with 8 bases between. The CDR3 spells CASSLDSNTEAFF. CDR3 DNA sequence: TGCGCCAGCAGCCTAGACAGCAACACTGAAGCTTTCTTT.

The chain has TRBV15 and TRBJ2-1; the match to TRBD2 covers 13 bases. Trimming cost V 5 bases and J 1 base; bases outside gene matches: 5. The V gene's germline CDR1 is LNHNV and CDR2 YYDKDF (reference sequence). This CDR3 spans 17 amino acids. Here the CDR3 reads CATSDTGLAGSYNEQFF. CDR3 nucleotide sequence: TGTGCCACCAGCGATACGGGACTAGCGGGGTCCTACAATGAGCAGTTCTTC.

The CDR3 protein is CASKGQMTGELFF. The CDR3 region has the DNA TGTGCCAGCAAGGGGCAGATGACCGGGGAGCTGTTTTTT. The chain links TRBV2 to TRBJ2-2; TRBD1 is a possible D gene (5 bases). Germline lookup yields CDR1 SNHLY and CDR2 FYNNEI. The V gene lost 7 bases and the J gene lost 5 bases, with 11 bases spanning the gap. The CDR3 is 13 amino acids.

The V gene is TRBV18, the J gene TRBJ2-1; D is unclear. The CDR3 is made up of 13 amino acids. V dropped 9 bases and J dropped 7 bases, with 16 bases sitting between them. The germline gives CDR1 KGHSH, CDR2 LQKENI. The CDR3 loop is CARRSVHFNEQFF. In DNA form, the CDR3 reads TGTGCCAGGCGGTCCGTTCATTTTAATGAGCAGTTCTTC.